Listed below are T cell receptor beta chains from one sample, sequenced in a study of shared clonotypes between healthy human individuals. TCRdb's copy holds only in-frame clones and misses some; the assay was immunoSEQ multiplex PCR. The table lists around 2,000,000 clones, about 95% of them singletons. Source material: naive CD8+ T cells sorted from blood. The receptors shown here come from a man between 18 and 29 years old in good health. CDR3s include the opening cysteine and the closing phenylalanine or tryptophan. The D gene is left open where the match is weak. Expanded clones are given a class, and other clones once, few, many or no size at all.

v_gene	j_gene	abundance	d_gene	len	CDR3nt	CDR3aa
TRBV27	TRBJ2-7	.	.	13	TGTGCCAGCGGTCCGGGGCCCTCCTACGAGCAGTACTTC	CASGPGPSYEQYF
TRBV23-1	TRBJ1-2	.	TRBD1	16	TGCGCCAGCAGTCAATACGATGGACAGGAGATCTATGGCTACACCTTC	CASSQYDGQEIYGYTF
TRBV4-3	TRBJ2-7	.	TRBD2	16	TGCGCCAGCAGCCCAGGACTAGCGGGCCAATTCTACGAGCAGTACTTC	CASSPGLAGQFYEQYF
TRBV2	TRBJ1-2	few	TRBD1	17	TGTGCCAGCAGAATCCGGGACAGGGGGCGGATGACCTATGGCTACACCTTC	CASRIRDRGRMTYGYTF
TRBV27	TRBJ2-1	.	.	14	TGTGCCAGCAGGCTTCAGACGGGCTACAATGAGCAGTTCTTC	CASRLQTGYNEQFF
TRBV11-2	TRBJ2-7	.	.	13	TGTGCCAGCAGCTTTTCGCAGGGGTACGAGCAGTACTTC	CASSFSQGYEQYF
TRBV13	TRBJ2-7	.	TRBD1	17	TGTGCCAGCAGCGTAAACGGGGGACAGGGGGCGTCCTACGAGCAGTACTTC	CASSVNGGQGASYEQYF
TRBV6-5	TRBJ1-5	.	TRBD1	14	TGTGCCAGCAGTGCCGGGACAGGGAATCAGCCCCAGCATTTT	CASSAGTGNQPQHF
TRBV4-1	TRBJ2-3	once	TRBD2	17	TGCGCCAGCGGTGCTTATATGGCGGGAGGGGTCACAGATACGCAGTATTTT	CASGAYMAGGVTDTQYF
TRBV11-2	TRBJ2-2	.	TRBD1	15	TGTGCCAGCAGCTCTGGACAGGGAGCCACCGGGGAGCTGTTTTTT	CASSSGQGATGELFF
TRBV6-5	TRBJ1-4	.	TRBD1	13	TGTGCCAGCAGCCCCCAGGGGGCTGAAAAACTGTTTTTT	CASSPQGAEKLFF
TRBV6-5	TRBJ2-5	.	.	14	TGTGCCAGCAGTTACTCGAACAGACAAGAGACCCAGTACTTC	CASSYSNRQETQYF
TRBV5-5	TRBJ2-7	.	TRBD1	15	TGTGCCAGCAGCCTGTGGACAGGGGGCTTCTACGAGCAGTACTTC	CASSLWTGGFYEQYF
TRBV20-1	TRBJ2-7	.	.	11	TGCAGTGCCCCCAGTGGCCACGAGCAGTACTTC	CSAPSGHEQYF
TRBV4-1	TRBJ1-5	.	.	15	TGCGCCAGCAGCCAAGATTTCGGCGGATATCAGCCCCAGCATTTT	CASSQDFGGYQPQHF
TRBV5-4	TRBJ2-7	.	.	10	TGTGCCAGGGCGGGGTACGAGCAGTACTTC	CARAGYEQYF
TRBV4-1	TRBJ2-3	.	.	12	TGCGCCAGCAGCCAAGAGGGGGGTACGCAGTATTTT	CASSQEGGTQYF
TRBV5-6	TRBJ2-1	.	TRBD2	16	TGTGCCAGCAGCCCATCGACTAGCGGGGGGGCCGGTGAGCAGTTCTTC	CASSPSTSGGAGEQFF
TRBV30	TRBJ2-3	.	TRBD2	14	TGTGCCTGGAGTACATCTAGCGGGACAGATACGCAGTATTTT	CAWSTSSGTDTQYF
TRBV10-3	TRBJ1-3	once	TRBD1	15	TGTGCCATGAGGACCGACAGGGCGTCTGGAAACACCATATATTTT	CAMRTDRASGNTIYF
TRBV27	TRBJ2-7	.	.	13	TGTGCCAGCAGTTACAGGGACACCTACGAGCAGTACTTC	CASSYRDTYEQYF
TRBV7-9	TRBJ2-1	.	TRBD1	18	TGTGCCAGCAGCTTATCAGGGGATAGACAGGGGGCGATCGATGAGCAGTTCTTC	CASSLSGDRQGAIDEQFF
TRBV7-3	TRBJ2-3	.	TRBD2	15	TGTGCCAGCAGCTTGGAAACGGGGGGGATGAATACGCAGTATTTT	CASSLETGGMNTQYF
TRBV11-1	TRBJ2-7	.	TRBD1	15	TGTGCCAGCAGCTTTATAGGGACAGATGTCTACGAGCAGTACTTC	CASSFIGTDVYEQYF
TRBV13	TRBJ2-7	.	TRBD2	14	TGTGCCAGCAGCTTAACCGGGACTAGCGACGAGCAGTACTTC	CASSLTGTSDEQYF
TRBV18	TRBJ2-7	.	.	16	TGTGCCAGCTCACCACCGGACGCCCCCGTCTCCTACGAGCAGTACTTC	CASSPPDAPVSYEQYF
TRBV6-6	TRBJ2-7	.	TRBD1	14	TGTGCCAGCAGCTTCGGGACAGGATCCTACGAGCAGTACTTC	CASSFGTGSYEQYF
TRBV4-3	TRBJ2-7	.	.	17	TGCGCCAGCGCGTTTCCAAAGGGGCAGGGATCCTTCCACGAGCAGTACTTC	CASAFPKGQGSFHEQYF
TRBV28	TRBJ2-3	once	TRBD2	15	TGTGCCAGCAGCCCCCTAGCGGGGTCCACAGATACGCAGTATTTT	CASSPLAGSTDTQYF
TRBV7-9	TRBJ2-2	once	.	15	TGTGCCAGCAGCTCACGGACACCGAACACCGGGGAGCTGTTTTTT	CASSSRTPNTGELFF
TRBV29-1	TRBJ2-2	.	TRBD1	17	TGCAGCGTTGAATTATTTACCGGGACAGGGGGATCCGGGGAGCTGTTTTTT	CSVELFTGTGGSGELFF
TRBV11-2	TRBJ2-7	.	.	13	TGTGCCAGCACCGGAGGAAGCTCCTACGAGCAGTACTTC	CASTGGSSYEQYF
TRBV6-1	TRBJ1-2	.	.	13	TGTGCCAGCAGAAAGACGGAGACGGGTGGCTACACCTTC	CASRKTETGGYTF
TRBV27	TRBJ1-6	few	.	13	TGTGCCAGCAGAACCCAACAGGTTTCACCCCTCCACTTT	CASRTQQVSPLHF
TRBV12-5	TRBJ1-5	.	.	16	TGTGCTAGTGGACCCAATGAAGGGCGCCTAGGTCAGCCCCAGCATTTT	CASGPNEGRLGQPQHF
TRBV5-1	TRBJ2-3	.	TRBD1	15	TGCGCCAGCAGCCCCGAAGCAGGGGGTGGAGATACGCAGTATTTT	CASSPEAGGGDTQYF
TRBV6-1	TRBJ2-1	.	.	13	TGTGCCAGCGGGTTAGACGACTACAATGAGCAGTTCTTC	CASGLDDYNEQFF
TRBV11-2	TRBJ2-2	.	TRBD2	16	TGTGCCAGCAGGGGAGGAGCGGGAGTATGGACCGGGGAGCTGTTTTTT	CASRGGAGVWTGELFF
TRBV5-4	TRBJ2-1	.	.	15	TGTGCCAGCAGCTTGTGGCTAGCTCTTTACAATGAGCAGTTCTTC	CASSLWLALYNEQFF
TRBV4-3	TRBJ2-2	.	.	14	TGCGCCAGCAGCCAAGTCCGGTGGGCCGGGGAGCTGTTTTTT	CASSQVRWAGELFF
TRBV27	TRBJ2-5	.	TRBD2	17	TGTGCCAGCAGCCGACTAGCGGGAGGGTCTAGCGGGGAGACCCAGTACTTC	CASSRLAGGSSGETQYF
TRBV29-1	TRBJ2-3	.	.	14	TGCAGCTCCTCCACGATGGGGGGCACAGATACGCAGTATTTT	CSSSTMGGTDTQYF
TRBV14	TRBJ2-3	once	TRBD1	20	TGTGCCAGCAGCCTGGTCCCGGGACAGGGGGCTCCGGGGCGAGCAGATACGCAGTATTTT	CASSLVPGQGAPGRADTQYF
TRBV27	TRBJ2-7	.	.	14	TGTGCCAGCAGTCTGCAGGGAACCTCCTACGAGCAGTACTTC	CASSLQGTSYEQYF
TRBV28	TRBJ1-5	.	.	14	TGTGCCACCATAGGGGGGTTTGGCAATCAGCCCCAGCATTTT	CATIGGFGNQPQHF
TRBV7-9	TRBJ2-5	.	TRBD2	14	TGTGCCAGCAGCCCTTCTAGCGGTAAAGAGACCCAGTACTTC	CASSPSSGKETQYF
TRBV7-2	TRBJ2-1	.	TRBD2	16	TGTGCCAGCAGCTTAATTCTGGCGGGAGACTACAATGAGCAGTTCTTC	CASSLILAGDYNEQFF
TRBV19	TRBJ2-7	.	TRBD1	14	TGTGCCAGTAGTCTTGGGACAGGGGGGTACGAGCAGTACTTC	CASSLGTGGYEQYF